Included here is one T cell receptor beta chain sequence, with context. The data were taken from a study of Ad26.COV2.S vaccination and SARS-CoV-2 variants. Across the study: Administration of Ad26.COV2.S was intramuscular, either once or twice 56 days apart.

As for treatment: 19 received Ad26.COV2.S at low or high dose, single or two shots; about 5 received placebo; per-sample allocation not given. The samples were gathered on day 63 after the first injection of vaccine or placebo. Method: immunoSEQ multiplex PCR; TCRdb's copy keeps in-frame clones and lacks some. The table shows 350,000 to 550,000 clones, with roughly 87% occurring only once. This CDR3 is built from 14 residues. Germline-derived CDR1 and CDR2 are SGHTA and FQGNSA. Trimming pared 2 bases from V and 1 base from J, leaving 7 bases between. Here the sequenced sample was peripheral blood, taken in a trial of Ad26.COV2.S vaccine versus placebo. The V gene is TRBV7-2, the J gene TRBJ2-3, with D unresolved. The sequence derives from a person between 18 and 65 years old who received the Ad26.COV2.S COVID-19 vaccine or a placebo. CDR3 nucleotides: TGTGCCAGCAGCTTATCCCAGGGCACAGATACGCAGTATTTT. Amino acids: CASSLSQGTDTQYF.